This T cell receptor beta chain originates from a study of metastatic and nonmetastatic thyroid tumors. Study as a whole: The authors compared repertoires across blood and tumor or nodule tissue from malignant and benign thyroid patients. Whole-study results and caveats: Benign nodules reportedly had significantly lower TCR beta diversity than malignant thyroid tumors in blood and tumor.

This clone has a count of ten or more. Its antigen remains unidentified. Mismatch with germline at one junction end may stem from a read error. The identical CDR3 is also encoded by other nucleotide sequences in the sample. As handled by the study authors: Built for papillary thyroid cancer, a distant-metastasis classifier drew on CDR3 differences across clinicopathological groups. TCRdb reanalyzed the PCR reads via MiXCR. The V and J calls were determined by TCRdb, not by the authors. The sample shows 25,000 to 30,000 clones, roughly a quarter of them seen only once. Every patient was untreated before thyroid surgery. Germline CDR1 KGHDR, CDR2 SFDVKD. The CDR3 covers 15 residues.

The TCR was taken from a female donor with papillary thyroid cancer or a benign thyroid nodule (not recorded which). Some clones in this sample may be carry-over from other donors' samples. The chain uses TRBV24-1 and TRBJ2-1, with 11 bases lining up with TRBD2. Material for sequencing was blood. CDR3 amino acids: CVTSALAGEVNEQFF. CDR3 nucleotides: TGTGTCACCAGCGCACTAGCGGGAGAAGTCAATGAGCAGTTCTTC.